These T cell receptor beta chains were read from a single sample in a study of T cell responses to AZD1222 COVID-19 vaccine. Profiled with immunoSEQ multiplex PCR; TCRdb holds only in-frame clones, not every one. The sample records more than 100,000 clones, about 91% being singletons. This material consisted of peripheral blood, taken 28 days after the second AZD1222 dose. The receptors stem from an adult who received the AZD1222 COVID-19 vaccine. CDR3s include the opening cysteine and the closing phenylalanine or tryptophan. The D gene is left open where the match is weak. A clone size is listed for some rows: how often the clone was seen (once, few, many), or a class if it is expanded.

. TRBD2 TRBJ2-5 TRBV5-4 CASSPQLAGDQETQYF TGTGCCAGCAGCCCCCAACTAGCGGGAGACCAAGAGACCCAGTACTTC
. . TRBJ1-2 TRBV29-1 CSVEWGPRGYTF TGCAGCGTTGAGTGGGGACCTCGGGGCTACACCTTC
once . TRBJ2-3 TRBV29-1 CSVEVSTDTQYF TGCAGCGTTGAAGTTAGCACAGATACGCAGTATTTT
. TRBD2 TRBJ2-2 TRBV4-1 CASSPVGSGTGELFF TGCGCCAGCAGCCCCGTAGGTAGCGGGACCGGGGAGCTGTTTTTT
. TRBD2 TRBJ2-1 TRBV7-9 CASSISGRPPNEQFF TGTGCCAGCAGCATTAGCGGGAGGCCCCCTAATGAGCAGTTCTTC
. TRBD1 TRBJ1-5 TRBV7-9 CASSLDFGQGPWPQHF TGTGCCAGCAGCTTAGACTTTGGACAGGGGCCATGGCCCCAGCATTTT
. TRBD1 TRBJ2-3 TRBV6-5 CASRSDRGRVDTQYF TGTGCCAGCAGATCGGACAGGGGGCGGGTAGATACGCAGTATTTT
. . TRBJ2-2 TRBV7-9 CASSLRASGDGELFF TGTGCCAGCAGCTTAAGGGCATCGGGGGACGGGGAGCTGTTTTTT
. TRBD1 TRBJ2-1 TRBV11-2 CASSLVSGGLSFEQFF TGTGCCAGCAGCTTAGTATCAGGGGGCTTGTCTTTTGAGCAGTTCTTC
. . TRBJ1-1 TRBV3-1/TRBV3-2 CASSQGLQGTEAFF TGTGCCAGCAGCCAAGGTCTCCAGGGCACTGAAGCTTTCTTT
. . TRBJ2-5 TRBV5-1 CASSLAGRETQYF TGCGCCAGCAGCTTGGCCGGACGGGAGACCCAGTACTTC